This TCR delta chain was identified during a study of γδ T cells in repeated Plasmodium falciparum infection. Background on the study: Timepoints: baseline, immediately before selected infections, and 21 days after every infection.

Only a few counts were recorded for this clone. Antigen: not known. One base separates it from a far larger clone, so it is likely a read error. Other DNA variants within this sample encode the same CDR3. TCRdb made new clone calls on the multiplex PCR reads using CATT. In the table there are 85,000 to 95,000 delta-chain clones, roughly 1.4% of which are singletons. Vgamma9/Vdelta2+ and Vdelta2-negative gammadelta T cells were flow-sorted from PBMC for bulk sequencing. Study-wide results and caveats: Vgamma9/Vdelta2+ repertoires stayed stably polyclonal over time and infection.

Germline V lookup: CDR1 TSESDYY, CDR2 QEAYKQQN. The CDR3 runs 21 residues. This rearrangement joins TRAV38-2/DV8 to TRDJ1; D may correspond to TRDD2 or TRDD3 (8 bases each). TCRdb leaves out the J gene; it was filled in here by matching the DNA to germline. The receptor was isolated from a pool of human donors (malaria-infected and uninfected, not separated). The sequencing input was gamma-delta T cells from blood. CDR3: CAYRSHFLHRGYSFYTDKLIF. The DNA of the CDR3 is TGTGCTTATAGGAGCCACTTCCTACATCGGGGATACTCCTTTTACACCGACAAACTCATCTTT.